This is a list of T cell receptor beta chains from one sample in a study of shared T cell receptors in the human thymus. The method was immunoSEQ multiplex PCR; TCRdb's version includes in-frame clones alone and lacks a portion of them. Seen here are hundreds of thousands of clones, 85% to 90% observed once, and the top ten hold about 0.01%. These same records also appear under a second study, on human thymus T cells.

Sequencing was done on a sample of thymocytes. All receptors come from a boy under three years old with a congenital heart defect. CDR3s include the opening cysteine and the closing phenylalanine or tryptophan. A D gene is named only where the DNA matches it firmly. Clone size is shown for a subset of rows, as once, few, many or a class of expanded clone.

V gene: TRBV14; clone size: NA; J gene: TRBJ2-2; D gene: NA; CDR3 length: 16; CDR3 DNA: TGTGCCAGCAGCCAAGAGACAGGATGGGGCACCGGGGAGCTGTTTTTT; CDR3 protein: CASSQETGWGTGELFF
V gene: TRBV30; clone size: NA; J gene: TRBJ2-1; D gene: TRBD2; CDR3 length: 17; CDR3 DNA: TGTGCCTGGAGCCCTAACCCAGCGGGGGGCTCCTACAATGAGCAGTTCTTC; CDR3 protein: CAWSPNPAGGSYNEQFF
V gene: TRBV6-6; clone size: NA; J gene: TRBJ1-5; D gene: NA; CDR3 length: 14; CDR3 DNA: TGTGCCAGCTTAGGAACAGGGAGTAATCAGCCCCAGCATTTT; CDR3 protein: CASLGTGSNQPQHF
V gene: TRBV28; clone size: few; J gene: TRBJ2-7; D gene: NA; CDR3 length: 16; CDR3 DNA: TGTGCCAGCAGTCCCCCAGTCCGCGTGTCGAGGCACGAGCAGTACTTC; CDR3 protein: CASSPPVRVSRHEQYF
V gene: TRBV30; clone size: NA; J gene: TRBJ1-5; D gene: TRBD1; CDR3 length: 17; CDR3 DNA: TGTGCCTGGAGTGTACCGGACAGGGAGTGGCGCAATCAGCCCCAGCATTTT; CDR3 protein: CAWSVPDREWRNQPQHF
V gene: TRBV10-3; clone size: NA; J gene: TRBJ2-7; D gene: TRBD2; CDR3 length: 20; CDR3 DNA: TGTGCCATCAGGCGGCCAGGCCCTAAGCGAACTAGCGGCCAAGCCTACGAGCAGTACTTC; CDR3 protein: CAIRRPGPKRTSGQAYEQYF
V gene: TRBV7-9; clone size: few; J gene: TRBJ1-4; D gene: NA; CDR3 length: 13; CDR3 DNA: TGTGCCAGCAGCGACAACGGTAATGAAAAACTGTTTTTT; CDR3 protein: CASSDNGNEKLFF
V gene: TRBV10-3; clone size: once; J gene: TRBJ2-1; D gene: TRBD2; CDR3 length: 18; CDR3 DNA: TGTGCCATCAGTGAGTCAGCGGGGGGCAGCCATCGGGACAATGAGCAGTTCTTC; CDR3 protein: CAISESAGGSHRDNEQFF
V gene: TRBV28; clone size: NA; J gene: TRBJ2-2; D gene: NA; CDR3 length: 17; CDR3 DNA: TGTGCCAGCAGTCTCCCCCGGCGGCACACGAACACCGGGGAGCTGTTTTTT; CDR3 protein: CASSLPRRHTNTGELFF
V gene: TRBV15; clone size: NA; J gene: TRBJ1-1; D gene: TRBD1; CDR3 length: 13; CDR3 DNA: TGTGCCACCAGGAGGGACAGGGGGTTAAAAGCTTTCTTT; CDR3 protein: CATRRDRGLKAFF
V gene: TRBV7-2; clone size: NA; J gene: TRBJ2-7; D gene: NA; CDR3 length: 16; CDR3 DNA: TGTGCCAGCAGCTTAGCAGGTGGGAGTGCCTCCTACGAGCAGTACTTC; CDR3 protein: CASSLAGGSASYEQYF
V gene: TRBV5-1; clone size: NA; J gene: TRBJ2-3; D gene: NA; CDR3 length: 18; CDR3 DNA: TGCGCCAGCAGCTTCCCCATCCTCGACGGGACACTCACAGATACGCAGTATTTT; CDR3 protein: CASSFPILDGTLTDTQYF
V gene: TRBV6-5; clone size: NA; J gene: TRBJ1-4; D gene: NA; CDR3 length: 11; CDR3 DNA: TGTGCCAGCGCGTCGGAGGGAAAACTGTTTTTT; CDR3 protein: CASASEGKLFF
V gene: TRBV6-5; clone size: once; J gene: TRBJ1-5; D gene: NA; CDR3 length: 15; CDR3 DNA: TGTGCCAGCAGTTACTCTGGTAACAGTAATCAGCCCCAGCATTTT; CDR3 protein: CASSYSGNSNQPQHF
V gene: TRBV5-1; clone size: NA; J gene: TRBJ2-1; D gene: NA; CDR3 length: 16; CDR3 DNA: TGCGCCAGCAGCTTGGCCCCCCCCGGGATTTACAATGAGCAGTTCTTC; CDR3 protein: CASSLAPPGIYNEQFF
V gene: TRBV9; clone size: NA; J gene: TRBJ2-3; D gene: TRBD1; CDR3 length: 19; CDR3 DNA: TGTGCCAGCAGCTATAACCGGGACAGGGACCTTACTAGCACAGATACGCAGTATTTT; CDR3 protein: CASSYNRDRDLTSTDTQYF
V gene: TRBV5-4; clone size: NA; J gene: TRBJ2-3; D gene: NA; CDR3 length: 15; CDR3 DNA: TGTGCCAGCAGCTCCCGGGACTCCAGAGGAGATACGCAGTATTTT; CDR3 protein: CASSSRDSRGDTQYF
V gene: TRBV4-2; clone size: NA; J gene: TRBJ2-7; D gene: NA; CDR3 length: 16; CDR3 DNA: TGTGCCAGCAGCCAAGATCTCTCAGGGTACTCCTACGAGCAGTACTTC; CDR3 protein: CASSQDLSGYSYEQYF
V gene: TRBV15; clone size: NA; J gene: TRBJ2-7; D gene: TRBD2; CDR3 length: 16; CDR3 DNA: TGTGCCACCTCCGGGATCAGCGGGACTCCCTCCTACGAGCAGTACTTC; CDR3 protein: CATSGISGTPSYEQYF
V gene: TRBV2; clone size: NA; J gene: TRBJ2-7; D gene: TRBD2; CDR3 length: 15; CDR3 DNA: TGTGCCAGCAGTGAAGAGGGCGGGAGGGCCTACGAGCAGTACTTC; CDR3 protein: CASSEEGGRAYEQYF
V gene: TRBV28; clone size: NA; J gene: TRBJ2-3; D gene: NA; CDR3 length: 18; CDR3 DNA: TGTGCCAGCACCCCGGAGGGGAGGCAGTCCCCGGTCACAGATACGCAGTATTTT; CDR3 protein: CASTPEGRQSPVTDTQYF
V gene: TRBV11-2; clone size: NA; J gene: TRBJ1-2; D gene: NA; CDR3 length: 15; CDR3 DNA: TGTGCCAGCAGCTTAGACGGCAGGGGTGACTATGGCTACACCTTC; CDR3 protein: CASSLDGRGDYGYTF
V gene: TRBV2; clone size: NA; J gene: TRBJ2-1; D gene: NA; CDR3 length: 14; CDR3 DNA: TGTGCCAGGAAACTCGCGAACTCCTACAATGAGCAGTTCTTC; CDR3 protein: CARKLANSYNEQFF
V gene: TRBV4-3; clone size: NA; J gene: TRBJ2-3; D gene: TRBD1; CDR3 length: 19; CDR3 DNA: TGCGCCAGCAGCCAAGATGGGGGCGCGAGACAGGGGGTTTCGGATACGCAGTATTTT; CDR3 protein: CASSQDGGARQGVSDTQYF
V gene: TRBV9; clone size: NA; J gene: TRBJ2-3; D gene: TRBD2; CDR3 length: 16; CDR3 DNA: TGTGCCAGCAGCGGGGTACTAGCGGAGAGGGGAGATACGCAGTATTTT; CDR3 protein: CASSGVLAERGDTQYF
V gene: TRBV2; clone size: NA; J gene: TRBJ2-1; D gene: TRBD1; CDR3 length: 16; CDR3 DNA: TGTGCCAGCAGTGAAGCATCCGGACAGGGGAGCGATGAGCAGTTCTTC; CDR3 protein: CASSEASGQGSDEQFF
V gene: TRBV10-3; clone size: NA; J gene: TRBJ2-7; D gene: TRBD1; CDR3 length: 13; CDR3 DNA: TGTGCCATCAGTAGGGACAGCTCCTACGAGCAGTACTTC; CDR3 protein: CAISRDSSYEQYF
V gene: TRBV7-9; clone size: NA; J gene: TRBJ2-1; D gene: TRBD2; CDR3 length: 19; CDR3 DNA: TGTGCCAGCAGCTTTTGGGGGACTAGCGGGAGACAGGGATACAATGAGCAGTTCTTC; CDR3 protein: CASSFWGTSGRQGYNEQFF
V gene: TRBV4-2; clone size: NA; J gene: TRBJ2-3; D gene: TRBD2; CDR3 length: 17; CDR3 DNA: TGTGCCAGCAGCCTGCGACTAGCGGGATATACCACAGATACGCAGTATTTT; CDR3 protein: CASSLRLAGYTTDTQYF
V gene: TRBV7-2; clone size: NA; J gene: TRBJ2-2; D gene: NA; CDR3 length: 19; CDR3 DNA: TGTGCCAGCAGCTTAACACTGGGCAGGGAACGTGGCGGAACCGGGGAGCTGTTTTTT; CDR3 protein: CASSLTLGRERGGTGELFF
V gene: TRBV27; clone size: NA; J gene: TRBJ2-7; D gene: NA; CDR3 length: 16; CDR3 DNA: TGTGCCAGCAGTTTATGTTTGGACGGACAGATTTACGAGCAGTACTTC; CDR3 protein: CASSLCLDGQIYEQYF
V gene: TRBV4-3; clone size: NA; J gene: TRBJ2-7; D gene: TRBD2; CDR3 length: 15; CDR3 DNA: TGCGCCAGCAGCCCCCGGACTAGCGGGGACTACGAGCAGTACTTC; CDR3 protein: CASSPRTSGDYEQYF
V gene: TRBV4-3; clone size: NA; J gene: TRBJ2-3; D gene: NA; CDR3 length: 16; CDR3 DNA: TGCGCCAGCAGCCAACATTTCCCAGAAAGCACAGATACGCAGTATTTT; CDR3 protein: CASSQHFPESTDTQYF
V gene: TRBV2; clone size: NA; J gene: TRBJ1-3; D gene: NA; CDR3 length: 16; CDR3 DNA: TGTGCCAGCAGTTTCGGACACCCGAGCTCTGGAAACACCATATATTTT; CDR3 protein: CASSFGHPSSGNTIYF
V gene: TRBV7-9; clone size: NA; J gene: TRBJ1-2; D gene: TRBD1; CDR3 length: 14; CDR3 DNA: TGTGCCAGCAGCCCGACAGGGGGCCACTATGGCTACACCTTC; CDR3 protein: CASSPTGGHYGYTF
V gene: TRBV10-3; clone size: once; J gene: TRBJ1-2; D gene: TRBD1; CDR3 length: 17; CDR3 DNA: TGTGCCATCAGTGACCCCCCGCCGGGACAGGGGGCTATTGGCTACACCTTC; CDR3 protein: CAISDPPPGQGAIGYTF
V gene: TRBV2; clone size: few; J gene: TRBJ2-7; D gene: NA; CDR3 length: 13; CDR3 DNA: TGTGCCAGCAACCAGGGGACCTTCTACGAGCAGTACTTC; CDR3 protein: CASNQGTFYEQYF
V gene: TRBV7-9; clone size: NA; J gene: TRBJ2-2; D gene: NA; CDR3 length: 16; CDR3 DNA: TGTGCCTCCCGAGATCCCCTAGGATTGAACACCGGGGAGCTGTTTTTT; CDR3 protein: CASRDPLGLNTGELFF
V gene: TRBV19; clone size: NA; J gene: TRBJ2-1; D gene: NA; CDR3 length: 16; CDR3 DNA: TGTGCCAGTAGTATAGGCCCTAAGGGGGCCTACAATGAGCAGTTCTTC; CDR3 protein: CASSIGPKGAYNEQFF
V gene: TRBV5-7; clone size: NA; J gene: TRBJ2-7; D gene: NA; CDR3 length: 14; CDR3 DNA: TGTGCCGCGCTAGGGGGTATATCCCCCCACGAGCAGTACTTC; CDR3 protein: CAALGGISPHEQYF
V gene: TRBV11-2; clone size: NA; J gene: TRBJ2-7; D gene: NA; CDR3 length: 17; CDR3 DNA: TGTGCCAGCAGACTCTACGGACTACCCAGCAGTTCTTACGAGCAGTACTTC; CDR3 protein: CASRLYGLPSSSYEQYF
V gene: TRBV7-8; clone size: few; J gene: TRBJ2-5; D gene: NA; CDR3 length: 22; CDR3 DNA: TGTGCCAGCAGCTTAGATCACAGGGACGGACGAGGGAAGGGGTTGGGTCAAGAGACCCAGTACTTC; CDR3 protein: CASSLDHRDGRGKGLGQETQYF
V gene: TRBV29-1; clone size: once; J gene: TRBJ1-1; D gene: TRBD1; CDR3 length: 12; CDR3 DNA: TGCAGCGAGGGACAGTTGGGCACTGAAGCTTTCTTT; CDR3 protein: CSEGQLGTEAFF
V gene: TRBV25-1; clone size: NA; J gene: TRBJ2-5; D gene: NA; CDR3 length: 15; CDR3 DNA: TGTGCCAGCAGCGCTTGTAAGGCAGGTCAAGAGACCCAGTACTTC; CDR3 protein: CASSACKAGQETQYF
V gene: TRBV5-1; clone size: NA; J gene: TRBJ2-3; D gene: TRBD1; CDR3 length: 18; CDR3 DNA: TGCGCCAGCCGAGACGGGACAGCGTTTTTTATTTCCACAGATACGCAGTATTTT; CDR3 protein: CASRDGTAFFISTDTQYF
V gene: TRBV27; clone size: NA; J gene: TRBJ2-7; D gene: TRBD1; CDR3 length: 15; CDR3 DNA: TGTGCCAGCAGTTCACACCCGGGACAGGGGGGAAATTTGTACTTC; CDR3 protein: CASSSHPGQGGNLYF
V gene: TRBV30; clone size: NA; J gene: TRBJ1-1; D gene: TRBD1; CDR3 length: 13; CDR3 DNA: TGTGCCTGGGGCACAGGGGCCCTCACTGAAGCTTTCTTT; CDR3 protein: CAWGTGALTEAFF
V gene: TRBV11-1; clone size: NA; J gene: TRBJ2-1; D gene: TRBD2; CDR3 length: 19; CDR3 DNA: TGTGCCAGCAGCTTAGGCCTGACTAGCGGGAGGGCCGATGGAAATGAGCAGTTCTTC; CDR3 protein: CASSLGLTSGRADGNEQFF
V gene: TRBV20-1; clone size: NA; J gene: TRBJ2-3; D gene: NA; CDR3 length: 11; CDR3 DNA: TGCAGTGCTAGAGGGAGGGGTACGCAGTATTTT; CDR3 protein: CSARGRGTQYF
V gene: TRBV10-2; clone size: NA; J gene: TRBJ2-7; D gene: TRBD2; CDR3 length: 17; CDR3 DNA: TGCGCCAGCAGTGAGCCCTGGGGGGCGGGGGGTTCCTACGAGCAGTACTTC; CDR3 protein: CASSEPWGAGGSYEQYF
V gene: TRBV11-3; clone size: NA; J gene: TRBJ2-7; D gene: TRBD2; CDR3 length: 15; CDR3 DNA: TGTGCCAGCAGCTTAAGAGCGGTGAGCGGGGACGAGCAGTACTTC; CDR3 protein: CASSLRAVSGDEQYF
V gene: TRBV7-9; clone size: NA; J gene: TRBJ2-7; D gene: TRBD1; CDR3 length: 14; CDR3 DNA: TGTGCCAGCAGTCGAACAGGGGCAACCTACGAGCAGTACTTC; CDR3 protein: CASSRTGATYEQYF
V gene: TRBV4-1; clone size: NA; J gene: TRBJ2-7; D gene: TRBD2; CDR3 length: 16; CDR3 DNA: TGCGCCAGCAGCCAAGAAGGACTAGCGGGTCTTCCAGAGCAGTACTTC; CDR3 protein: CASSQEGLAGLPEQYF
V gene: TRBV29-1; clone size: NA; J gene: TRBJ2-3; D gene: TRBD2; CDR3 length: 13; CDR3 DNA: TGCAGCGTTAGCGGGAGGAGGCCAGATACGCAGTATTTT; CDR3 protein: CSVSGRRPDTQYF
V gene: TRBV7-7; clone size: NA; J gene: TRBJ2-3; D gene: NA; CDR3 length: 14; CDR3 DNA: TGTGCCAGCAGCCCTACAGGGTCCCAAGATACGCAGTATTTT; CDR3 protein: CASSPTGSQDTQYF
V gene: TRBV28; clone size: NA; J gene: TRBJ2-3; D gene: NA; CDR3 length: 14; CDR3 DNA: TGTGCCAGCAGGGGTACAGGGTGGTCGGATACGCAGTATTTT; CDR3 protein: CASRGTGWSDTQYF
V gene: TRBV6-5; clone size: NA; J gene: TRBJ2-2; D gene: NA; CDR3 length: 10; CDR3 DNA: TGTGCCACTCACAGAGGGGAGCTGTTTTTT; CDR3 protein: CATHRGELFF
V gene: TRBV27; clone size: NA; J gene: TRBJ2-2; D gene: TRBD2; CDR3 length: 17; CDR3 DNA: TGTGCCAGCAGTGAAACTAGACTAGCGGAAAACACCGGGGAGCTGTTTTTT; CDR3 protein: CASSETRLAENTGELFF
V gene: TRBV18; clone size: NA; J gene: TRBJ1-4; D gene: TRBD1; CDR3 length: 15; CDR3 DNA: TGTGCCAGCTCACCTCAGACAGGGGGCTATGAAAAACTGTTTTTT; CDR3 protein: CASSPQTGGYEKLFF